This TCR beta chain was identified in a study of spatial heterogeneity in lung cancer. Background on the study: Matched bulk RNA-seq gave a T cell module score that correlated strongly with tumor-region TCR transcript counts. There were, on average, more than 9.5 raw-read appearances for each unique TCR and UMI combination. Study-level results: One measure, the expanded intratumoral alpha and beta TCR count, tracked tumor mutation counts. Of tumor T cells, an estimated coverage of about 7.7% was reached for alpha chains and approximately 14% for beta chains.

The time point here: sample taken at primary tumor resection. The study sequenced unsorted whole RNA from tumor, nontumor lung or frozen PBMC. Via MiXCR, TCRdb re-called the 5' RACE reads, giving one row per CDR3 protein. Counted here are around 8,800 distinct CDR3 sequences, 5% occurring once; the ten biggest clones make up 13% to 15%. This clonotype was picked up many times. Antigen: not known. Germline CDR1 is SGHRS and CDR2 is YFSETQ. The CDR3 totals 15 residues. V was shortened by 1 base and J by 1 base, with 10 bases between the two germline ends. Here the sequenced sample was lung tumor tissue, taken at surgery. The receptor was derived from a female donor with early-stage non-small cell lung cancer. The gene calls are TRBV5-1 and TRBJ2-3; no reliable D call. DNA of the CDR3: TGCGCCAGCAGCTTGAGCCTCCGAGGCACAGATACGCAGTATTTT. Residues: CASSLSLRGTDTQYF.